This passage covers 13 T cell receptor beta chains from one sample sequenced in a study of T-cell reconstitution after alpha-beta-depleted transplantation in children. As it was prepared, the TCRbeta library received unique molecular identifiers. One entry per CDR3 protein results from TCRdb running MiXCR on the PCR reads. The sample yields fewer than 250,000 distinct CDR3 sequences, around a sixth seen once. The sample here was PBMCs, mostly from graft donor cells, taken 360 days after TCRalphabeta/CD19-depleted stem cell transplant. The receptors were sampled from a male patient under 10 years old who had a stem cell transplant for acute lymphoblastic leukemia, so the T cells may come from the graft donor.

This clonotype has a handful of counts. V gene TRBV4-3 combines with J gene TRBJ2-3, with 16 bases aligning to TRBD2. CDR1 and CDR2 from the germline V gene are LGHNA and YSLEER. The V segment lost 4 bases and the J segment 7 bases; nucleotides outside the gene matches: 5. The CDR3 covers 16 residues. CDR3 sequence reads: CASSRGLAGGPHTQYF. The CDR3 DNA is TGCGCCAGCAGCCGGGGACTAGCGGGGGGGCCGCATACGCAGTATTTT.

This clonotype was counted a few times. The chain uses TRBV12-3 or TRBV12-4 and TRBJ2-5, with D uncertain. The ends were cut back, 5 bases at V and 1 base at J, with 11 bases in the middle. The CDR3 contains 14 residues. The CDR3 region is CASSGTWSQETQYF. CDR3 DNA: TGTGCCAGCAGTGGAACCTGGAGCCAAGAGACCCAGTACTTC.

This clonotype showed up just a few times. The chain is built from TRBV20-1 and TRBJ2-7; D is possibly TRBD1 (6 bases). This CDR3 has 14 residues. Germline CDR1 is DFQATT and CDR2 is SNEGSKA (reference sequence). V was cut by 1 base and J by 3 bases, with 13 bases left in between. The DNA of the CDR3 is TGCAGTGCTAGAGTAACAGGGCTCTTCTACGAGCAGTACTTC. It codes for CSARVTGLFYEQYF.

The V and J genes are TRBV13 and TRBJ2-7; D not resolved. The CDR3 covers 14 residues. From germline, CDR1 is PRHDT and CDR2 FYEKMQ (reference sequence). Trimming removed 5 bases from V and 0 bases from J, with 11 bases in between. The CDR3 loop reads CASSHPGLSYEQYF. CDR3 in DNA: TGTGCCAGCAGCCATCCCGGGCTCTCCTACGAGCAGTACTTC.

This clonotype was seen at least ten times. The chain uses TRBV5-6 and TRBJ2-3; 12 bases line up with TRBD2. The germline gives CDR1 SGHDT, CDR2 YYEEEE. V shed 5 bases, J shed 5 bases, and the junction held 6 bases outside the gene matches. The CDR3 sequence is 15 residues long. CDR3 amino acids: CASRVGLAGRDTQYF. CDR3 nucleotide sequence: TGTGCCAGCAGGGTAGGACTAGCGGGGCGAGATACGCAGTATTTT.

In this sample, this clonotype turned up many times. The V and J genes are TRBV28 and TRBJ1-4; TRBD1 matches at 11 bases. The CDR3 has 16 amino acids. The ends lost 8 bases at V and 2 bases at J; junction bases unmatched: 7. Looked up from germline, CDR1 is MDHEN and CDR2 is SYDVKM. The CDR3 DNA reads as TGTGCCAGCGAGCTGGGACAGGGGGTGACTAATGAAAAACTGTTTTTT. This codes for CASELGQGVTNEKLFF.

In its sample, this clonotype was seen a few times. This chain connects TRBV7-6 to TRBJ2-7; TRBD2 is a possible D gene (5 bases). Trimming removed 2 bases from V and 2 bases from J, with 16 bases in between. CDR3 length: 16 residues. Germline V lookup: CDR1 SGHVS, CDR2 FNYEAQ. Here the CDR3 DNA reads TGTGCCAGCAGCTTATATTCTCGCGGGCCACCCTACGAGCAGTACTTC. Translation: CASSLYSRGPPYEQYF.

This clonotype was seen ten or more times. The V call is TRBV5-1, the J call TRBJ1-5; TRBD1 matches 8 bases. With 6 bases clipped from V and 2 bases from J, the junction kept 7 bases outside the gene matches. The CDR3 sequence is 15 residues long. Germline CDR1 is SGHRS and CDR2 is YFSETQ. In nucleotides, the CDR3 is TGCGCCAGCACCCCGACAGGGGAAGGCAATCAGCCCCAGCATTTT. Protein product: CASTPTGEGNQPQHF.

This clonotype was detected ten times or more. J is TRBJ2-2 and V is TRBV14; no firm D call. The germline V gene has CDR1 SGHDN and CDR2 FVKESK. The CDR3 spans 18 residues. The germline V and J ends were trimmed by 3 bases and 5 bases, with 22 bases remaining between them. Here the CDR3 DNA reads TGTGCCAGCAGCCACCCTAGGTGGGGTAGTGGCTGGACCGGGGAGCTGTTTTTT. This gives the protein CASSHPRWGSGWTGELFF.

The chain is built from TRBV3-1 and TRBJ1-1; D is perhaps TRBD1 (6 bases). This CDR3 region has 14 residues. Trimming pared 3 bases from V and 5 bases from J, leaving 13 bases between. Germline CDR1 and CDR2: LGHDT and YNNKEL (reference sequence). The CDR3 bases are TGTGCCAGCAGCCAGCAAGGGGGGTGGACTGAAGCTTTCTTT. Encoded protein: CASSQQGGWTEAFF.

V and J are TRBV11-2 and TRBJ1-4, with 9 bases identical to TRBD1. The CDR3 length is 16 residues. Losses at the gene ends were 5 bases for V and 4 bases for J; bases not matched to a gene: 8. Germline CDR1 reads SGHAT; CDR2 reads FQNNGV. The CDR3 nucleotides read TGTGCCAGCAGCCCACAGGGGGCTCCCAATAATGAAAAACTGTTTTTT. This codes for CASSPQGAPNNEKLFF.

The chain has TRBV29-1 and TRBJ2-1; D possibly corresponds to TRBD1 (7 bases). The CDR3 runs to 12 residues. Trimming pared 6 bases from V and 10 bases from J, leaving 16 bases between. Germline V gene sequence: CDR1 SQVTM, CDR2 ANQGSEA. CDR3 nucleotide sequence: TGCAGCGTGCGGGACAGCTACCACGAGCAGTTCTTC. It codes for CSVRDSYHEQFF.

The chain has TRBV29-1 and TRBJ1-2, with no clear D. CDR3 length: 13 amino acids. Germline V lookup: CDR1 SQVTM, CDR2 ANQGSEA. Trimming pared 4 bases from V and 1 base from J, leaving 10 bases between. The CDR3 reads CSVGRNSNYGYTF. CDR3 bases: TGCAGCGTTGGCCGGAACAGTAACTATGGCTACACCTTC.